The clone carrying this T cell receptor beta chain turned up a few times. Its antigen is unidentified. CD4+ or CD8+ T cells were sorted as naive CD45RA+ or memory CD45RO+. The data belong to a study of regulatory dendritic cells for organ transplantation. Study findings and constraints: Naive T cells showed high diversity, memory cells less, memory CD8+ least. The authors noted considerable between-person heterogeneity in alloreactive memory CD8+ cells.

This table comes from immunoSEQ multiplex PCR, and its TCRdb copy is limited to in-frame clones, with some not included. The table shows almost 30,000 clones, with 75% to 80% occurring only once. The sequence derives from a human donor in good health. Specimen: memory CD4+ T cells from blood. Stated subset: CD45RO+ memory T cells.

DNA for the CDR3: TGTGCCAGCGGGGGGCTCGGCAATCAGCCCCAGCATTTT. It specifies CASGGLGNQPQHF. The genes are TRBV2 and TRBJ1-5; D possibly corresponds to TRBD1 (6 bases). V was clipped by 8 bases and J by 2 bases, with 10 bases between them. The CDR3 is 13 residues long. Germline V lookup: CDR1 SNHLY, CDR2 FYNNEI.